This T cell receptor (beta chain) was documented in a study of PD-L1 blockade in urothelial cancer. V trimming: 0 bases; J trimming: 6 bases; junction bases outside the gene matches: 5. The CDR3 is made up of 16 amino acids. Germline values: CDR1 SGHVS, CDR2 FQNEAQ. Libraries were prepared by immunoSEQ multiplex PCR; TCRdb keeps only in-frame clonotypes and omits some of them. The table has 35,000 to 45,000 clones, around 80% seen once; the top ten hold roughly 3.6%. Sequenced material: PBMCs, taken around atezolizumab (anti-PD-L1) treatment. The chain joins TRBV7-8 to TRBJ1-5, with 10 bases that match TRBD1. This clonotype originated in a man aged 65 to 79 with urothelial cancer. CDR3 protein: CASSLARGTGVQPQHF. The CDR3 DNA sequence: TGTGCCAGCAGCTTAGCGCGAGGGACAGGGGTTCAGCCCCAGCATTTT.